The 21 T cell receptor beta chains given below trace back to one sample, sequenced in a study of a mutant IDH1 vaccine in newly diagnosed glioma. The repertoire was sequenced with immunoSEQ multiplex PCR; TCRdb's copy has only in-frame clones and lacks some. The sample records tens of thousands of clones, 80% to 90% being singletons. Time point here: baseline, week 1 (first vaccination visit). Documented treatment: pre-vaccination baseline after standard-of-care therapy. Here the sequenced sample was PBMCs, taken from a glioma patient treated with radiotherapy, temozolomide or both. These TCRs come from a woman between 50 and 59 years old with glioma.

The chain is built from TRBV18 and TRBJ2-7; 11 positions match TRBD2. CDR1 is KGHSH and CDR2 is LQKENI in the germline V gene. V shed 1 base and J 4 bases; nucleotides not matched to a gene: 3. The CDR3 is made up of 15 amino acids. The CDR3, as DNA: TGTGCCAGCTCACCACTAGCGGGGGGGAGTTACGAGCAGTACTTC. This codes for CASSPLAGGSYEQYF.

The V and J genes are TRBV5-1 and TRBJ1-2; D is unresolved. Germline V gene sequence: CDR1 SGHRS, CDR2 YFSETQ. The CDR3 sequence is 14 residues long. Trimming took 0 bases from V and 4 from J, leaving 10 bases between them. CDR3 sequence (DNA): TGCGCCAGCAGCTTGGATCTAGTCTTCTATGGCTACACCTTC. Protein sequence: CASSLDLVFYGYTF.

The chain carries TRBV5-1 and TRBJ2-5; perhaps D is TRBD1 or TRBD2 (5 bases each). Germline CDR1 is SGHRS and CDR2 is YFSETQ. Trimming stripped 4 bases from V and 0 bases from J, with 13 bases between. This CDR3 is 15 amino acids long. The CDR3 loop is CASSPGASYQETQYF. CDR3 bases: TGCGCCAGCAGCCCCGGGGCCTCGTACCAAGAGACCCAGTACTTC. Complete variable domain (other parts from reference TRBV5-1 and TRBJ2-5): KAGVTQTPRYLIKTRGQQVTLSCSPISGHRSVSWYQQTPGQGLQFLFEYFSETQRNKGNFPGRFSGRQFSNSRSEMNVSTLELGDSALYLCASSPGASYQETQYFGPGTRLLVL.

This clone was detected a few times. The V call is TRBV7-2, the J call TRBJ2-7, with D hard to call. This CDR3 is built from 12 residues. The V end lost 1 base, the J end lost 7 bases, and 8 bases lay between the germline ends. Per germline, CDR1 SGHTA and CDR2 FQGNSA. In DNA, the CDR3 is TGTGCCAGCAGCTTAGACTCTTTGGAGCAGTACTTC. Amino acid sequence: CASSLDSLEQYF. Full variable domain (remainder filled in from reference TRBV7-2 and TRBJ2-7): GAGVSQSPSNKVTEKGKDVELRCDPISGHTALYWYRQSLGQGLEFLIYFQGNSAPDKSGLPSDRFSAERTGGSVSTLTIQRTQQEDSAVYLCASSLDSLEQYFGPGTRLTVT.

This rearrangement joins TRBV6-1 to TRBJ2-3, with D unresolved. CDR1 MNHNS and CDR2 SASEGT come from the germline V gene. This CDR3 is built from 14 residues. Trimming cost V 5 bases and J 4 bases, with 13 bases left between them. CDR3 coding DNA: TGTGCCAGCAGTTTAGGGCTAGGAGCAGATACGCAGTATTTT. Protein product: CASSLGLGADTQYF.

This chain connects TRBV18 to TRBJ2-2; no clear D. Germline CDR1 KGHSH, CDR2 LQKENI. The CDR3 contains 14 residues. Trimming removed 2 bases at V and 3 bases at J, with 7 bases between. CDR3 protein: CASSPGVYTGELFF. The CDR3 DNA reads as TGTGCCAGCTCACCAGGGGTATACACCGGGGAGCTGTTTTTT.

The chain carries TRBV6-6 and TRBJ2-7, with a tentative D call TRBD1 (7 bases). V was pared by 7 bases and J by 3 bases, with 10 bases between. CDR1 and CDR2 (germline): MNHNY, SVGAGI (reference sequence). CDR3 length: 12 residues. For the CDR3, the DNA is TGTGCCAGCATGCAGGGGGGCTACGAGCAGTACTTC. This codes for CASMQGGYEQYF.

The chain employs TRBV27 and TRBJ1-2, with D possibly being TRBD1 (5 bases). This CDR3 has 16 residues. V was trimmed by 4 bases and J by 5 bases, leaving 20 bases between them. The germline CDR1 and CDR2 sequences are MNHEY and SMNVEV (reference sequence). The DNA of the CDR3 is TGTGCCAGCAGTTACAGGTCCGATCCTTCATGGTATGGCTACACCTTC. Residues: CASSYRSDPSWYGYTF.

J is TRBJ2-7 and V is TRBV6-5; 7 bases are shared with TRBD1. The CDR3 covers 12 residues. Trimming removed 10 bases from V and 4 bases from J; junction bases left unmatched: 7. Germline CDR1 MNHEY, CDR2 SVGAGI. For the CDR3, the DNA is TGTGCCACCTCGACAGGGACGTACGAGCAGTACTTC. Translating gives CATSTGTYEQYF.

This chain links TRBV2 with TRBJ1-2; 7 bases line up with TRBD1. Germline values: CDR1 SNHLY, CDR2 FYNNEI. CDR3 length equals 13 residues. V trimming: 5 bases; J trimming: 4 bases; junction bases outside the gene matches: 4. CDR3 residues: CASSMGQPYGYTF. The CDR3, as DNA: TGTGCCAGCAGTATGGGACAGCCCTATGGCTACACCTTC.

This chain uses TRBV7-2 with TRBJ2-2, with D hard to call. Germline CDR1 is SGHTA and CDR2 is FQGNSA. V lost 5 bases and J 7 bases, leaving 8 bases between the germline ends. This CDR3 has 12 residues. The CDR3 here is CASSQRVGELFF. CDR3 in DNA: TGTGCCAGCAGCCAACGAGTCGGGGAGCTGTTTTTT.

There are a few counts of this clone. CDR3 nucleotides: TGTGCCAGCAGTTACCCAGGGACTGACATCTCCTACAATGAGCAGTTCTTC. This encodes CASSYPGTDISYNEQFF. This chain uses TRBV6-8 with TRBJ2-1, with a weak D call TRBD2 (6 bases). This CDR3 is 17 amino acids long. CDR1 and CDR2 (germline): MNHGY, SAAAGT. V was cut by 2 bases and J by 0 bases, with 14 bases left in between.

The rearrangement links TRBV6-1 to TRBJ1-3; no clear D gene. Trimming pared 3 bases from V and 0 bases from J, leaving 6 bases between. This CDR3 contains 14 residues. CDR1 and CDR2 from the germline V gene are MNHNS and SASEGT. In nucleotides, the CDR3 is TGTGCCAGCAGTGATAAGAGCTCTGGAAACACCATATATTTT. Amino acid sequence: CASSDKSSGNTIYF.

CDR3 residues: CAWSVGGNSNQPQHF. The CDR3 DNA follows: TGTGCCTGGAGTGTAGGGGGTAATAGCAATCAGCCCCAGCATTTT. V and J are TRBV30 and TRBJ1-5, with D perhaps matching TRBD1 (6 bases). The CDR3 spans 15 residues. Germline V gene sequence: CDR1 GTSNPN, CDR2 SVGIG (reference sequence). V was clipped by 0 bases and J by 0 bases, with 9 bases between them.

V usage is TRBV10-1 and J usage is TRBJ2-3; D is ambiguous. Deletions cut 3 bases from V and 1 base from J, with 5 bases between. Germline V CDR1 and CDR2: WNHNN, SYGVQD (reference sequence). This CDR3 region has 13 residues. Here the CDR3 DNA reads TGCGCCAGCAGTGACGACGGCACAGATACGCAGTATTTT. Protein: CASSDDGTDTQYF.

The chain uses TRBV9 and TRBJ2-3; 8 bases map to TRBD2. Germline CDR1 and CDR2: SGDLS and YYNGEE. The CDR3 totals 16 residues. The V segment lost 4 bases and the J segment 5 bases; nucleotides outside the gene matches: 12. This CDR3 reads CASSSLSGDAGDTQYF. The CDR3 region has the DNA TGTGCCAGCAGCTCCCTTAGCGGGGACGCGGGAGATACGCAGTATTTT.

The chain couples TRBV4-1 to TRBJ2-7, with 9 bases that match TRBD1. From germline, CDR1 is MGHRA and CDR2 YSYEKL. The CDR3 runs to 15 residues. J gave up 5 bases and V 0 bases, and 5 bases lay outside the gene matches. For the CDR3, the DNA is TGCGCCAGCAGCCAAGATAGGGACAGGGAAAACGAGCAGTACTTC. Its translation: CASSQDRDRENEQYF.

The CDR3, as DNA: TGCAGCGTTGGCCACAGGGCAACAGACTATGGCTACACCTTC. It yields the protein CSVGHRATDYGYTF. This chain uses TRBV29-1 with TRBJ1-2, with D maybe TRBD1 (6 bases). The V end lost 4 bases, the J end lost 3 bases, and 15 bases lay between the germline ends. CDR1 and CDR2 (germline): SQVTM, ANQGSEA. The CDR3 consists of 14 residues. Variable domain in full (rest from reference TRBV29-1 and TRBJ1-2): SAVISQKPSRDICQRGTSLTIQCQVDSQVTMMFWYRQQPGQSLTLIATANQGSEATYESGFVIDKFPISRPNLTFSTLTVSNMSPEDSSIYLCSVGHRATDYGYTFGSGTRLTVV.

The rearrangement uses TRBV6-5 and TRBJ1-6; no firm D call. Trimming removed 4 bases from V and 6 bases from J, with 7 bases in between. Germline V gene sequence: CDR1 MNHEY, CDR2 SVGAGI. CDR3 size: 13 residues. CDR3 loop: CASSSLGNSPLHF. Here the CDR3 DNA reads TGTGCCAGCAGTTCCTTGGGTAATTCACCCCTCCACTTT.

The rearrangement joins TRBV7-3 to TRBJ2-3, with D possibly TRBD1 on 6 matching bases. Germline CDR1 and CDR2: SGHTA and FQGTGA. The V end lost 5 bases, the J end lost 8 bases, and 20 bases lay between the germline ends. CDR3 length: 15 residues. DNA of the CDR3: TGTGCCAGCAGCCCCCGCTCCCCAGGGGTTGGTACGCAGTATTTT. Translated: CASSPRSPGVGTQYF.

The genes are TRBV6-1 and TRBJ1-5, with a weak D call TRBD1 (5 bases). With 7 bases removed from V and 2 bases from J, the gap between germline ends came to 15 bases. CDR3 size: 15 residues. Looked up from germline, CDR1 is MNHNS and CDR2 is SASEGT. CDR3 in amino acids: CASTPQGGGNQPQHF. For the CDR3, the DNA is TGTGCCAGCACCCCCCAGGGTGGGGGCAATCAGCCCCAGCATTTT.